This TCR beta chain is drawn from a study of PD-1 blockade in classical Hodgkin lymphoma. Study conclusions and caveats: Before treatment, complete responders showed about the same diversity as newly diagnosed patients.

In every patient, relapse followed autologous stem cell transplantation, while exposure to brentuximab vedotin differed. Trimming removed 5 bases from V and 0 bases from J, with 13 bases in between. CDR1 is SGHTA and CDR2 is FQGNSA in the germline V gene. This CDR3 has 15 amino acids. TCRdb's copy holds only in-frame clones and misses some; the assay was immunoSEQ multiplex PCR. The data show some 21,000 clones, 70% to 85% seen once. On this clone: Its target is not known.

Source: peripheral blood mononuclear cells (PBMCs), taken at baseline. This clonotype originated in a human donor with classical Hodgkin lymphoma. The gene calls are TRBV7-2 and TRBJ1-2; weak D call: TRBD1 (5 bases). The CDR3: CASSKRDASNYGYTF. CDR3 in DNA: TGTGCCAGCAGCAAACGGGACGCGTCTAACTATGGCTACACCTTC.